These T cell receptor beta chains were read from a single sample in a study of cytomegalovirus exposure and HLA in healthy donors. The repertoire was sequenced with immunoSEQ multiplex PCR; TCRdb's copy has only in-frame clones and lacks some. The sample holds approximately 88,000 clones, approximately 80% seen once. Sequencing was done on a sample of PBMCs. The source is a man in his late teens or twenties in good health and CMV-seronegative. Each CDR3 is given with its conserved first and last residue.

j_gene,v_gene,CDR3aa
NA,TRBV6-6,CASRDGQNSYEQYF
TRBJ2-7,TRBV7-9,CASSWERDSWAEQYF
TRBJ2-7,TRBV6-1,CASRGQEIYEQYF
TRBJ1-2,TRBV5-1,CASSLVGTVNYGYTF
TRBJ2-5,TRBV30,CAWSVFSLAGTGETQYF
TRBJ1-4,TRBV2,CATHRAGNEKLFF
TRBJ2-3,TRBV10-1,CASSRGGDIYDTQYF
TRBJ2-5,TRBV7-9,CASSLGVGGETQYF
TRBJ1-2,TRBV6-5,CASKDLTGPGGGYTF
TRBJ2-7,TRBV5-6,CASSAQDRVITYEQYF
TRBJ1-6,TRBV18,CASSPQGIRAPLHF
TRBJ2-1,TRBV2,CASNLAGEYNEQFF
TRBJ1-1,TRBV9,CASSGRGLTEAFF
TRBJ1-6,TRBV28,CATRRKGDPRALHF
TRBJ2-1,TRBV9,CASSVGREGREQFF
TRBJ2-2,TRBV14,CASSPLGQGWTGELFF
TRBJ1-4,TRBV11-2,CASSSQGNEKLFF
TRBJ1-1,TRBV2,CASIIDSTGEAFF
TRBJ2-3,TRBV29-1,CSVDRGGTDTQYF
TRBJ2-2,TRBV4-2,CASSQDSVGVSGELFF
TRBJ2-5,TRBV9,CASSVSGGAGETQYF
TRBJ2-7,TRBV6-5,CASKPTGGGEQYF
TRBJ2-1,TRBV5-4,CASSGAGEQFF